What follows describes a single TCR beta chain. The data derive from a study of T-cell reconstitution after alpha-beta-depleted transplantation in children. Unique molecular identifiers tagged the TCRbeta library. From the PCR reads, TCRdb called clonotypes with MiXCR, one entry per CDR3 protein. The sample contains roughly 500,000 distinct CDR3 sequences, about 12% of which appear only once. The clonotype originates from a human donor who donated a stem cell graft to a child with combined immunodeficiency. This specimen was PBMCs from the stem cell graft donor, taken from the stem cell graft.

The DNA for the CDR3 is TGTGCCAGCAGGTCCGGGACTAAGCAAAAAGAGACCCAGTACTTC. This sequence encodes CASRSGTKQKETQYF. This chain connects TRBV12-3 or TRBV12-4 to TRBJ2-5; 7 bases are a match to TRBD2. The CDR3 totals 15 residues. J lost 3 bases, V lost 6 bases, and 10 bases had no gene match.